This record looks at one T cell receptor beta chain sequence and its context. With 60 Vbeta and 13 Jbeta primers, the PCR was carried out. Sequencing was performed with immunoSEQ multiplex PCR; in TCRdb, only in-frame clones are kept and a portion is missing. The sample gives 60,000 to 70,000 clones, roughly 80% of which show up once; roughly 23% is in the top ten. These data originate in a study of cytomegalovirus exposure and HLA in healthy donors. At sampling all donors were nominally healthy, likely with unrecorded immune exposures. Between the trimmed V and J ends, which lost 0 bases and 1 base, there was a span of 13 bases. The CDR3 sequence is 16 residues long. The V gene's germline CDR1 is SGHNT and CDR2 YYREEE (reference sequence).

This TCR was sampled from a woman between 35 and 50 years old in good health and CMV-seropositive. The material sequenced was PBMCs. This chain connects TRBV5-4 to TRBJ1-2, with D possibly TRBD1 on 5 matching bases. The DNA for the CDR3 is TGTGCCAGCAGCTTGGACGGCAGGGTCCTTAACTATGGCTACACCTTC. Its translation is CASSLDGRVLNYGYTF.